These 27 T cell receptor beta chains share one sample of origin, sequenced in a study of T cell repertoires in cytomegalovirus infection. One entry per CDR3 protein results from TCRdb running MiXCR on the reads. The sample lists around 740,000 distinct CDR3 sequences, under 40% occurring once. The sample taken for sequencing was PBMCs. All receptors derive from a human donor in good health (CMV status not recorded). Some clones in this sample may be carry-over from other donors' samples.

The chain joins TRBV12-3 or TRBV12-4 to TRBJ2-5, with 7 bases identical to TRBD2. Trimming cost V 1 base and J 5 bases; bases outside gene matches: 10. The length of the CDR3 is 16 residues. DNA of the CDR3: TGTGCCAGCAGTTTAGTCGCAAGCATGGGGGGGGAGACCCAGTACTTC. Its protein product is CASSLVASMGGETQYF.

This clonotype came up a few times. The chain combines TRBV27 with TRBJ1-1, with a possible D match to TRBD1 (5 bases). Germline CDR1 MNHEY, CDR2 SMNVEV (reference sequence). The V end was cut by 6 bases, the J end by 4 bases, with 21 bases between. CDR3 length: 16 amino acids. The chain's CDR3 is CASSEAGSLGGTEAFF. CDR3 coding DNA: TGTGCCAGCAGCGAAGCGGGGTCCTTGGGGGGCACTGAAGCTTTCTTT.

This clonotype was detected a few times. The J gene is TRBJ1-5, the V gene TRBV30; D is unclear. V was trimmed by 0 bases and J by 7 bases, leaving 13 bases between them. Germline V CDR1 and CDR2: GTSNPN, SVGIG (reference sequence). The CDR3 spans 14 residues. The CDR3 sequence: CAWSVGGIGQPQHF. CDR3 bases: TGTGCCTGGAGTGTCGGAGGGATCGGGCAGCCCCAGCATTTT.

The gene calls are TRBV20-1 and TRBJ2-3; 8 bases line up with TRBD1. V lost 0 bases to trimming and J lost 0 bases; unmatched junction nucleotides: 14. The CDR3 sequence is 19 residues long. The germline V gene encodes CDR1 DFQATT and CDR2 SNEGSKA (reference sequence). The CDR3 nucleotides are TGCAGTGCTAGAGATCTTGCCGACCCCGGGACAGGTAGCACAGATACGCAGTATTTT. It specifies CSARDLADPGTGSTDTQYF.

This chain joins TRBV30 and TRBJ2-1; D is ambiguous. The V gene lost 1 base and the J gene lost 9 bases, with 10 bases spanning the gap. Germline loops: CDR1 GTSNPN, CDR2 SVGIG (reference sequence). The CDR3 totals 12 residues. The CDR3 DNA follows: TGTGCCTGGAGTGGTGGAGCGTTTGAGCAGTTCTTC. It yields the protein CAWSGGAFEQFF.

The CDR3 reads CAISSTGGYGYTF. The CDR3 nucleotides are TGTGCCATCTCTTCGACAGGGGGCTACGGCTACACCTTC. J is TRBJ1-2 and V is TRBV12-3 or TRBV12-4; 10 nucleotides align to TRBD1. The CDR3 totals 13 residues. The trim removed 10 bases at V and 8 bases at J, leaving 10 bases unmatched.

The chain employs TRBV28 and TRBJ2-7; perhaps TRBD2 as D (6 bases). V lost 7 bases, J lost 3 bases, and 10 bases lay in between. Germline values: CDR1 MDHEN, CDR2 SYDVKM. This CDR3 spans 12 amino acids. The CDR3 sequence: CASTPRGYEQYF. For the CDR3, the DNA is TGTGCCAGCACCCCGCGGGGCTACGAGCAGTACTTC. Full variable domain (outside the CDR3, taken from reference TRBV28 and TRBJ2-7): DVKVTQSSRYLVKRTGEKVFLECVQDMDHENMFWYRQDPGLGLRLIYFSYDVKMKEKGDIPEGYSVSREKKERFSLILESASTNQTSMYLCASTPRGYEQYFGPGTRLTVT.

The CDR3 DNA is TGTGCCAGCAGCTTGAGCCCCCCGGGACAGGGTGTGAATGAGCAGTTCTTC. Protein sequence: CASSLSPPGQGVNEQFF. V gene TRBV5-5 combines with J gene TRBJ2-1; TRBD1 matches 9 bases. The CDR3 has 17 residues. Losses at the gene ends were 1 base for V and 7 bases for J; bases not matched to a gene: 12. The germline V gene has CDR1 SGHKS and CDR2 YYEKEE (reference sequence).

This clonotype was observed many times. The chain is built from TRBV7-2 and TRBJ2-6, with D unclear. CDR1 is SGHTA, CDR2 FQGNSA, per germline. This CDR3 region has 15 residues. With 6 bases removed from V and 8 bases from J, the gap between germline ends came to 17 bases. The CDR3 bases are TGTGCCAGCAGACACGACATATCGGAACCCAACGTCCTGACTTTC. It encodes CASRHDISEPNVLTF.

The rearrangement uses TRBV5-1 and TRBJ2-7; D possibly uses TRBD1 or TRBD2 (5 bases each). Per germline, CDR1 SGHRS and CDR2 YFSETQ. The CDR3 covers 14 residues. V lost 7 bases to trimming and J lost 6 bases, with 20 bases between them. CDR3 bases: TGCGCCAGCTCAAATCCTAAGGGACCAGCCGAGCAGTACTTC. Residues: CASSNPKGPAEQYF.

This clonotype has just a few counts. The V gene is TRBV18, the J gene TRBJ2-1, with D perhaps being TRBD1 or TRBD2 (5 bases each). The ends were cut back, 6 bases at V and 3 bases at J, with 15 bases in the middle. The CDR3 contains 15 residues. Germline V gives CDR1 KGHSH, CDR2 LQKENI. CDR3 bases: TGTGCCAGCTCCCCCCCCGGGGACCGCTACAATGAGCAGTTCTTC. Encoded protein: CASSPPGDRYNEQFF. The full variable domain, its missing parts supplied by reference TRBV18 and TRBJ2-1, is NAGVMQNPRHLVRRRGQEARLRCSPMKGHSHVYWYRQLPEEGLKFMVYLQKENIIDESGMPKERFSAEFPKEGPSILRIQQVVRGDSAAYFCASSPPGDRYNEQFFGPGTRLTVL.

This clonotype was counted a few times. This chain links TRBV7-2 with TRBJ1-2; D gene ambiguous. In germline, CDR1 is SGHTA, CDR2 FQGNSA. V was pared by 5 bases and J by 0 bases, with 13 bases between. This CDR3 comprises 15 residues. The CDR3 is CASSLGWGPNYGYTF. In DNA, the CDR3 is TGTGCCAGCAGCCTAGGCTGGGGTCCTAACTATGGCTACACCTTC.

This clonotype was detected a few times. The rearrangement uses TRBV7-6 and TRBJ2-7; TRBD2 matches at 8 bases. With V trimmed by 1 base and J by 0 bases, 8 bases remained unmatched. Germline V gene sequence: CDR1 SGHVS, CDR2 FNYEAQ. This CDR3 region has 17 residues. The CDR3 DNA reads TGTGCCAGCAGCTTAGGGGCGGGGGGTACCCGCTCCTACGAGCAGTACTTC. This gives the protein CASSLGAGGTRSYEQYF.

There are a few counts of this clonotype. The genes are TRBV6-5 and TRBJ2-7, with a possible D match to TRBD2 (7 bases). In germline, CDR1 is MNHEY, CDR2 SVGAGI. This CDR3 has 17 residues. The V gene lost 0 bases and the J gene lost 0 bases, with 15 bases spanning the gap. CDR3 loop: CASSYSGGGGSSYEQYF. The CDR3, as DNA: TGTGCCAGCAGTTACTCTGGGGGGGGCGGGAGCTCCTACGAGCAGTACTTC.

Comments on this clonotype: A read error may be the cause here, since a much bigger clone is one base away. The chain uses TRBV7-2 and TRBJ2-5, with D maybe TRBD2 (5 bases). CDR3 length equals 16 residues. Germline V lookup: CDR1 SGHTA, CDR2 FQGNSA. CDR3 residues: CASSSWGEPNQEAQYF. In DNA form, the CDR3 reads TGTGCCAGCAGCTCCTGGGGAGAGCCGAACCAAGAGGCCCAGTACTTC. Full variable domain (outside the CDR3, taken from reference TRBV7-2 and TRBJ2-5): GAGVSQSPSNKVTEKGKDVELRCDPISGHTALYWYRQSLGQGLEFLIYFQGNSAPDKSGLPSDRFSAERTGGSVSTLTIQRTQQEDSAVYLCASSSWGEPNQEAQYFGPGTRLLVL.

The J gene is TRBJ2-5, the V gene TRBV28, with a tentative D call TRBD1 (6 bases). Per germline, CDR1 MDHEN and CDR2 SYDVKM. V shed 1 base and J shed 4 bases, with 22 bases lying between them. CDR3 length equals 18 residues. The CDR3 DNA follows: TGTGCCAGCAGTTTATTCCCCTCCCGACAGGACCACCGAGAGACCCAGTACTTC. Its translation: CASSLFPSRQDHRETQYF.

J is TRBJ2-1 and V is TRBV6-5; 7 positions match TRBD2. The CDR3 spans 14 residues. The germline CDR1 and CDR2 sequences are MNHEY and SVGAGI. V lost 6 bases to trimming and J lost 3 bases; unmatched junction nucleotides: 5. The CDR3 DNA sequence: TGTGCCAGCAGGCCCCGGGACTACTACAATGAGCAGTTCTTC. Translating it yields CASRPRDYYNEQFF.

The V call is TRBV7-2, the J call TRBJ1-1; weak D call: TRBD1 (6 bases). The CDR3 runs 15 residues. Germline CDR1 and CDR2: SGHTA and FQGNSA. With 3 bases removed from V and 5 bases from J, the gap between germline ends came to 16 bases. This CDR3 is CASSFKGGARTEAFF. The CDR3 DNA sequence: TGTGCCAGCAGCTTCAAAGGGGGGGCGCGTACTGAAGCTTTCTTT.

V usage is TRBV20-1 and J usage is TRBJ2-2, with D possibly being TRBD2 (6 bases). The CDR3 consists of 17 residues. V dropped 5 bases and J dropped 3 bases, with 22 bases sitting between them. Germline-derived CDR1 and CDR2 are DFQATT and SNEGSKA (reference sequence). The CDR3 sequence is CSAVVLARGPYTGELFF. The CDR3 bases are TGCAGTGCTGTAGTTCTAGCGAGAGGGCCATACACCGGGGAGCTGTTTTTT.

This clonotype was recorded at least ten times. The chain has TRBV7-2 and TRBJ1-1; unclear D gene. CDR1 SGHTA and CDR2 FQGNSA come from the germline V gene. Trimming cost V 4 bases and J 1 base, with 16 bases left between them. The CDR3 is made up of 16 amino acids. CDR3 residues: CASSYQVFIQNTEAFF. In nucleotides, the CDR3 is TGTGCCAGCAGCTATCAGGTCTTCATTCAGAACACTGAAGCTTTCTTT.

With regard to this clonotype: Since a much larger clone is just one base distant, this may be a read error. The CDR3 does not close with the conserved phenylalanine or tryptophan, likely indicating a read error. The chain has TRBV4-1 and TRBJ1-6; D is undetermined. Germline CDR1 and CDR2: MGHRA and YSYEKL. V was clipped by 6 bases and J by 8 bases, with 11 bases between them. The CDR3 consists of 13 residues. Here the CDR3 reads CASSFLNHSPLHL. The CDR3 DNA sequence: TGCGCCAGCAGTTTTTTAAACCATTCACCCCTCCACTTG.

The gene calls are TRBV25-1 and TRBJ2-1; 14 bases match TRBD2. V dropped 8 bases and J dropped 12; count of bases not matched to a gene: 9. The CDR3 consists of 14 residues. CDR1 is MGHDK and CDR2 is SYGVNS in the germline V gene. The CDR3 coding sequence is TGTGCCAGCCGCGGGACTAGCGGGAGTGATGCGCAGTTCTTC. Its protein product is CASRGTSGSDAQFF.

The genes are TRBV5-4 and TRBJ1-1; TRBD1 might be the D (5 bases). The CDR3 is made up of 13 amino acids. V was clipped by 0 bases and J by 8 bases, with 11 bases between them. Germline V CDR1 and CDR2: SGHNT, YYREEE (reference sequence). CDR3 amino acids: CASSLVQGREAFF. The DNA of the CDR3 is TGTGCCAGCAGCTTGGTGCAGGGTCGGGAAGCTTTCTTT.

This clonotype was observed a handful of times. This chain uses TRBV28 with TRBJ1-2, with no clear D. V lost 6 bases and J lost 7, with 12 bases in between. CDR3 length equals 12 residues. Germline loops: CDR1 MDHEN, CDR2 SYDVKM. CDR3 sequence: CASSLTRRGYTF. The CDR3 region has the DNA TGTGCCAGCAGCCTGACACGGCGTGGCTACACCTTC.

About this clonotype: This may be a read error: a much more frequent sequence differs by one nucleotide. The chain has TRBV7-8 and TRBJ1-1; D is ambiguous. This CDR3 comprises 13 residues. Looked up from germline, CDR1 is SGHVS and CDR2 is FQNEAQ. The CDR3 is CASTLEVGTEDFF. The DNA of the CDR3 is TGTGCCAGCACCCTCGAGGTAGGAACTGAAGATTTCTTT.

This clonotype was seen only a few times. The chain employs TRBV28 and TRBJ1-4; 7 bases align to TRBD1. Germline V gene lookup returns CDR1 MDHEN and CDR2 SYDVKM. With V trimmed by 2 bases and J by 7 bases, 10 bases remained unmatched. CDR3 length equals 16 residues. The CDR3 is CASSLRSTTGIEKLFF. CDR3 in DNA: TGTGCCAGCAGTTTAAGGAGTACGACAGGGATTGAAAAACTGTTTTTT.

V and J are TRBV19 and TRBJ2-2, with unresolved D. Germline V CDR1 and CDR2: LNHDA, SQIVND (reference sequence). CDR3 length: 14 residues. Deletions cut 7 bases from V and 5 bases from J, with 14 bases between. The CDR3 protein is CASTPGARTGELFF. DNA for the CDR3: TGTGCCAGTACCCCCGGAGCGCGAACCGGGGAGCTGTTTTTT.